The rows below give T cell receptor beta chains drawn from one sample of a study of blood T cell repertoires in COVID-19. Profiling relied on immunoSEQ multiplex PCR, and the TCRdb table lists in-frame clones only, not all of them. The sample shows roughly 63,000 clones, around 85% of them seen only once. The specimen was peripheral blood. All receptors come from a human donor in a cohort sampled during active COVID-19. The CDR3 runs from the conserved cysteine through the conserved F or W. A D gene is named only where the DNA matches it firmly. Clone sizes are given selectively: once, few, many, or a class where the clone is expanded.

TRBJ1-2 NA TRBV28 TRBD1 CASSSPGQGADYGYTF TGTGCCAGCAGTTCACCCGGACAGGGGGCGGACTATGGCTACACCTTC
TRBJ2-7 NA TRBV19 TRBD2 CASSIRLTSGTVPYEQYF TGTGCCAGTAGTATCCGGTTGACTAGCGGGACGGTCCCCTACGAGCAGTACTTC
TRBJ1-5 NA TRBV19 TRBD1 CASTHRGPRNQPQHF TGTGCCAGTACCCACAGGGGGCCGAGGAATCAGCCCCAGCATTTT
TRBJ2-7 once TRBV15 NA CATSRDRGGVSYEQYF TGTGCCACCAGCAGAGATCGCGGCGGGGTCTCCTACGAGCAGTACTTC
TRBJ2-7 NA TRBV28 TRBD1 CASSRRDREYEQYF TGTGCCAGCAGTCGCCGGGACAGAGAATACGAGCAGTACTTC
TRBJ2-3 NA TRBV4-2 TRBD2 CASSQDQLAGTDTQYF TGTGCCAGCAGCCAAGATCAGCTAGCGGGGACGGATACGCAGTATTTT
TRBJ2-5 NA TRBV16 NA CASSLIRMGRETQYF TGTGCCAGCAGCTTAATCCGCATGGGGCGGGAGACCCAGTACTTC
TRBJ2-2 few TRBV6-5 NA CASRPDKTGELFF TGTGCCAGCAGGCCCGACAAGACCGGGGAGCTGTTTTTT
TRBJ2-1 NA TRBV18 NA CASSAAEGNEQFF TGTGCCAGCTCCGCGGCCGAGGGCAATGAGCAGTTCTTC
TRBJ2-1 NA TRBV18 TRBD2 CASSPSSGGYNEQFF TGTGCCAGCTCACCCTCTAGCGGGGGGTACAATGAGCAGTTCTTC
TRBJ2-5 once TRBV7-2 NA CASSLSSVGGGQYF TGTGCCAGCAGCTTATCTTCGGTTGGGGGAGGCCAGTACTTC
TRBJ1-1 NA TRBV21-1 NA CASSKRQGLLNTEAFF TGTGCCAGCAGCAAAAGACAGGGGCTATTGAACACTGAAGCTTTCTTT
TRBJ2-1 few TRBV7-9 TRBD2 CASSSPETSEPLRYNEQFF TGTGCCAGCAGCTCCCCAGAGACTAGCGAGCCCCTACGCTACAATGAGCAGTTCTTC
TRBJ1-1 NA TRBV3-1/TRBV3-2 NA CASSQVLRAEAFF TGTGCCAGCAGCCAAGTCCTTCGGGCTGAAGCTTTCTTT
TRBJ2-5 NA TRBV5-1 NA CASSPRGTEETQYF TGCGCCAGCAGCCCACGCGGGACAGAAGAGACCCAGTACTTC
TRBJ2-1 NA TRBV28 NA CASSASDYSSYNEQFF TGTGCCAGCAGTGCCTCGGACTACAGCTCCTACAATGAGCAGTTCTTC
TRBJ2-5 NA TRBV18 TRBD2 CASSSGSAQETQYF TGTGCCAGCTCCAGCGGGAGCGCCCAAGAGACCCAGTACTTC
TRBJ2-7 NA TRBV7-9 TRBD1 CASSPYGTARDYEQYF TGTGCCAGCAGCCCGTACGGGACAGCCAGGGACTACGAGCAGTACTTC
TRBJ2-7 NA TRBV24-1 NA CATSDSPSGEQYF TGTGCCACCAGTGACTCCCCTTCCGGCGAGCAGTACTTC
TRBJ1-6 NA TRBV6-4 NA CASSEQHNSPLHF TGTGCCAGCAGTGAACAGCATAATTCACCCCTCCACTTT
TRBJ1-4 NA TRBV16 NA CASSPGGRATNEKLFF TGTGCCAGCAGCCCGGGAGGCCGAGCAACTAATGAAAAACTGTTTTTT
TRBJ2-5 NA TRBV28 TRBD2 CASHRLAGYQETQYF TGTGCCAGCCACAGACTAGCGGGTTACCAAGAGACCCAGTACTTC